Below, 25 T cell receptor beta chains from the same sample are listed, as sequenced in a study of OX40 agonist ivuxolimab in advanced cancers. Clones were sequenced by immunoSEQ multiplex PCR, and TCRdb holds only the in-frame ones, with some missing. The table includes 70,000 to 85,000 clones, approximately 95% detected once. The source was CD4+ or CD8+ T cells sorted from blood, collected in a trial of the OX40 agonist ivuxolimab. These receptors were taken from an adult with an advanced solid tumor such as melanoma, head and neck, liver or kidney cancer.

This chain links TRBV11-2 with TRBJ2-1; no definite D call. This CDR3 region has 14 residues. CDR1 and CDR2 (germline): SGHAT, FQNNGV. V was trimmed by 6 bases and J by 5 bases, leaving 14 bases between them. In DNA form, the CDR3 reads TGTGCCAGCAGTTTTAACTGGGGTAACAATGAGCAGTTCTTC. Amino acid sequence: CASSFNWGNNEQFF.

This chain connects TRBV19 to TRBJ2-1, with 9 bases that match TRBD1. The V gene end was trimmed by 4 bases and the J gene end by 3 bases; junction bases not matched to a gene: 4. Per the germline V gene, CDR1 is LNHDA and CDR2 is SQIVND (reference sequence). The CDR3 has 15 amino acids. The DNA for the CDR3 is TGTGCCAGTAGTACTGACAGGGGGTTCTACAATGAGCAGTTCTTC. Encoded protein: CASSTDRGFYNEQFF.

The genes are TRBV9 and TRBJ2-1; TRBD1 matches at 7 bases. Germline CDR1 SGDLS, CDR2 YYNGEE. The CDR3 has 13 residues. V was pared by 4 bases and J by 8 bases, with 6 bases of the junction left unmatched. The CDR3 loop reads CASSPDRAYEQFF. CDR3 DNA: TGTGCCAGCAGCCCTGACAGGGCCTATGAGCAGTTCTTC.

The rearrangement uses TRBV6-1 and TRBJ1-1; TRBD1 might be the D (6 bases). Germline V lookup: CDR1 MNHNS, CDR2 SASEGT. The length of the CDR3 is 14 residues. V lost 7 bases, J lost 5 bases, and 17 bases lay in between. The CDR3 DNA is TGTGCCAGCACCCGGGGGGCAGGGTTGACTGAAGCTTTCTTT. Amino acids: CASTRGAGLTEAFF.

This chain links TRBV10-1 with TRBJ2-7; 10 bases are a match to TRBD2. The V segment lost 4 bases and the J segment 3 bases; nucleotides outside the gene matches: 9. This CDR3 spans 16 amino acids. The germline V gene encodes CDR1 WNHNN and CDR2 SYGVQD (reference sequence). The CDR3 sequence is CASSARVASGSYEQYF. The CDR3 nucleotides are TGCGCCAGCAGTGCCAGGGTCGCTAGCGGGAGCTACGAGCAGTACTTC.

This chain links TRBV19 with TRBJ2-3, with D uncertain. The germline V and J ends were trimmed by 5 bases and 4 bases, with 13 bases remaining between them. CDR3 length equals 14 residues. CDR1 and CDR2 (germline): LNHDA, SQIVND (reference sequence). The CDR3 nucleotides are TGTGCCAGTAGTTTAGCCGGGCCCCCAGATACGCAGTATTTT. Translating it yields CASSLAGPPDTQYF.

This clone was seen only once. V usage is TRBV7-6 and J usage is TRBJ2-1; 14 bases map to TRBD2. CDR1 and CDR2 from the germline V gene are SGHVS and FNYEAQ. CDR3 size: 15 residues. The V gene end was trimmed by 4 bases and the J gene end by 9 bases; junction bases not matched to a gene: 5. CDR3 bases: TGTGCCAGCAGCTCTCCGGGACTAGCGGGAGTTGAGCAGTTCTTC. Its protein product is CASSSPGLAGVEQFF.

The rearrangement links TRBV5-4 to TRBJ1-1; a weak D match, TRBD1 (5 bases). The length of the CDR3 is 16 residues. Germline V gives CDR1 SGHNT, CDR2 YYREEE (reference sequence). Trimming took 4 bases from V and 1 from J, leaving 17 bases between them. CDR3 coding DNA: TGTGCCAGCAGCCCCCTCAGGGAGGAAAAGAACACTGAAGCTTTCTTT. This sequence encodes CASSPLREEKNTEAFF.

V usage is TRBV11-2 and J usage is TRBJ2-7; D uncertain. The V end lost 0 bases, the J end lost 0 bases, and 9 bases lay between the germline ends. The CDR3 totals 15 residues. Germline-derived CDR1 and CDR2 are SGHAT and FQNNGV. CDR3 sequence: CASSLEAKSSYEQYF. Written as DNA, the CDR3 is TGTGCCAGCAGCTTAGAGGCCAAAAGCTCCTACGAGCAGTACTTC.

V usage is TRBV7-9 and J usage is TRBJ2-7; D remains ambiguous. Germline CDR1 SEHNR, CDR2 FQNEAQ (reference sequence). The V end lost 5 bases, the J end lost 6 bases, and 11 bases lay between the germline ends. The CDR3 consists of 12 residues. In nucleotides, the CDR3 is TGTGCCAGCAGCCACATCAGAGGCGAGCAGTACTTC. Protein sequence: CASSHIRGEQYF.

The rearrangement joins TRBV7-2 to TRBJ1-4; D ambiguous. CDR3 length: 13 amino acids. V was cut by 1 base and J by 12 bases, with 12 bases left in between. From germline, CDR1 is SGHTA and CDR2 FQGNSA. In DNA, the CDR3 is TGTGCCAGCAGCTTAGTTTCCTGGCGGGAACTGTTTTTT. Translation: CASSLVSWRELFF.

The chain is built from TRBV11-2 and TRBJ1-2, with a possible D match to TRBD1 (6 bases). Between the trimmed V and J ends, which lost 11 bases and 4 bases, there was a span of 14 bases. CDR1 and CDR2 (germline): SGHAT, FQNNGV. The CDR3 totals 12 residues. CDR3 loop: CASGGGIYGYTF. The CDR3, as DNA: TGTGCCTCAGGAGGGGGTATCTATGGCTACACCTTC.

The rearrangement uses TRBV7-3 and TRBJ1-2; D not certain. This CDR3 has 20 residues. The germline V gene has CDR1 SGHTA and CDR2 FQGTGA. Trimming pared 1 base from V and 8 bases from J, leaving 32 bases between. The CDR3 sequence is CASSLNYLVVMLGPIWGYTF. CDR3 nucleotide sequence: TGTGCCAGCAGCTTAAACTACCTTGTAGTTATGCTGGGTCCCATTTGGGGCTACACCTTC.

The chain joins TRBV9 to TRBJ2-7, with 10 nucleotides matching TRBD1. V was pared by 0 bases and J by 4 bases, with 16 bases of the junction left unmatched. The length of the CDR3 is 19 residues. Germline-derived CDR1 and CDR2 are SGDLS and YYNGEE. For the CDR3, the DNA is TGTGCCAGCAGCGTAGCCGATCTCCTTACCTCGGGACAGGGGTACGAGCAGTACTTC. Protein product: CASSVADLLTSGQGYEQYF.

The chain is built from TRBV4-1 and TRBJ2-3; possibly TRBD2 for D (6 bases). The germline gives CDR1 MGHRA, CDR2 YSYEKL. V lost 6 bases and J lost 2, with 15 bases in between. This CDR3 spans 15 amino acids. The CDR3 protein is CASRAGTWDTDTQYF. DNA of the CDR3: TGCGCCAGCAGGGCCGGGACTTGGGACACAGATACGCAGTATTTT.

CDR3 amino acids: CASSVPGLAGFNEQFF. CDR3 DNA sequence: TGCGCCAGCAGCGTACCGGGACTAGCGGGGTTCAATGAGCAGTTCTTC. This rearrangement joins TRBV5-1 to TRBJ2-1; 13 bases fit TRBD2. The CDR3 has 16 amino acids. V was clipped by 4 bases and J by 6 bases; unmatched bases: 7. CDR1 and CDR2 from the germline V gene are SGHRS and YFSETQ.

The CDR3 DNA reads TGTGCCATCAGTGAAAGCGGGCTAGCGGGAGAGGCCGGGGCCAACGTCCTGACTTTC. Translation: CAISESGLAGEAGANVLTF. The chain is built from TRBV10-3 and TRBJ2-6; the match to TRBD2 covers 10 bases. V shed 3 bases, J shed 4 bases, and the junction held 12 bases outside the gene matches. The CDR3 length is 19 residues. CDR1 ENHRY and CDR2 SYGVKD come from the germline V gene.

In its sample, this clone was seen once. This chain connects TRBV29-1 to TRBJ2-3; TRBD2 is a possible D gene (5 bases). The CDR3 consists of 14 residues. V lost 6 bases and J 4 bases, leaving 17 bases between the germline ends. The germline CDR1 and CDR2 sequences are SQVTM and ANQGSEA. The CDR3 sequence is CSVRGLPGSDTQYF. As DNA, the CDR3 is TGCAGCGTCCGGGGTCTCCCTGGATCAGATACGCAGTATTTT.

The V gene is TRBV9, the J gene TRBJ2-3; D gene unclear. Per the germline V gene, CDR1 is SGDLS and CDR2 is YYNGEE. The V end lost 4 bases, the J end lost 6 bases, and 12 bases lay between the germline ends. The CDR3 is made up of 13 amino acids. CDR3 nucleotide sequence: TGTGCCAGCAGCTCACTGCAGTGGGATACGCAGTATTTT. It encodes CASSSLQWDTQYF.

V and J are TRBV6-5 and TRBJ2-1; 11 positions agree with TRBD2. V was clipped by 3 bases and J by 4 bases; unmatched bases: 2. The CDR3 is made up of 15 amino acids. In germline, CDR1 is MNHEY, CDR2 SVGAGI. The CDR3 nucleotides are TGTGCCAGCAGTTATACTAGCGGGAGTTACAATGAGCAGTTCTTC. Amino acids: CASSYTSGSYNEQFF.

The chain is built from TRBV5-5 and TRBJ2-1; the match to TRBD2 covers 10 bases. This CDR3 contains 15 residues. After removal of 3 bases from V and 8 bases from J, the junction contained 8 bases not matched to a gene. In germline, CDR1 is SGHKS, CDR2 YYEKEE (reference sequence). CDR3: CASSYGTSDPHEQFF. Written as DNA, the CDR3 is TGTGCCAGCAGCTACGGGACTAGCGACCCTCATGAGCAGTTCTTC.

The chain has TRBV6-4 and TRBJ1-5; D may be TRBD1 (5 bases). Germline-derived CDR1 and CDR2 are MRHNA and SNTAGT. V was cut by 0 bases and J by 7 bases, with 10 bases left in between. This CDR3 spans 14 amino acids. Here the CDR3 DNA reads TGTGCCAGCAGTGACTCGAGGGACGGACAGCCCCAGCATTTT. It is translated as CASSDSRDGQPQHF.

The chain couples TRBV4-3 to TRBJ2-7; TRBD1 aligns across 9 bases. The V gene end was trimmed by 3 bases and the J gene end by 5 bases; junction bases not matched to a gene: 5. This CDR3 has 14 residues. Germline V gene data show CDR1 as LGHNA and CDR2 as YSLEER. Here the CDR3 reads CASSQGQGTHEQYF. The CDR3 nucleotides read TGCGCCAGCAGCCAGGGACAGGGTACCCACGAGCAGTACTTC.

V and J are TRBV7-8 and TRBJ2-7, with 13 bases matching TRBD2. Germline V lookup: CDR1 SGHVS, CDR2 FQNEAQ. V was clipped by 5 bases and J by 1 base; unmatched bases: 14. The CDR3 has 19 amino acids. CDR3 in DNA: TGTGCCAGCAGCCCTCTCGTAGGACTAGCGGGAGTAGGGTCCTACGAGCAGTACTTC. This encodes CASSPLVGLAGVGSYEQYF.

The chain uses TRBV7-9 and TRBJ2-6; D gene unclear. Between the trimmed V and J ends, which lost 5 bases and 1 base, there was a span of 9 bases. The CDR3 runs to 15 residues. Germline loops: CDR1 SEHNR, CDR2 FQNEAQ (reference sequence). The CDR3 DNA sequence: TGTGCCAGCAGCCCCCGAGGTTCTGGGGCCAACGTCCTGACTTTC. It yields the protein CASSPRGSGANVLTF.